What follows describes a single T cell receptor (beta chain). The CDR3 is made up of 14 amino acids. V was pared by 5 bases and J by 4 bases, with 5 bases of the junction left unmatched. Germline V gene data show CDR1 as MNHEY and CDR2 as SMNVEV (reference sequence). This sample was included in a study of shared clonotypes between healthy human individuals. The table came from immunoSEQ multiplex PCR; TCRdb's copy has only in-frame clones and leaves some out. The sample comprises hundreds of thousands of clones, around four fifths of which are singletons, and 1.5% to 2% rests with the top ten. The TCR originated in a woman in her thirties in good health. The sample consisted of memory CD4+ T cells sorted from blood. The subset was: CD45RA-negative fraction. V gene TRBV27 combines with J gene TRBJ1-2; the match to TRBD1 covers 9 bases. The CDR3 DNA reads TGTGCCAGCAGTCGACAGGGGGGAAGCTATGGCTACACCTTC. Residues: CASSRQGGSYGYTF.